This T cell receptor (beta chain) was obtained from a study of T cell repertoires in cytomegalovirus infection. Study-wide context: Indications of both CMV infection and matching HLA type were provided by public TCR beta signatures.

TCRdb re-analysed the reads in MiXCR, keeping a single row per CDR3 protein. The sample holds some 600,000 distinct CDR3 sequences, approximately 24% seen once. Study-wide points: The response measured ex vivo was dominated by TCR beta clonotypes (HLA-C-restricted and CMV-specific).

This clonotype was picked up a small number of times. The target antigen is unknown. The length of the CDR3 is 17 residues. Germline values: CDR1 SGHTA, CDR2 FQGNSA. V lost 4 bases, J lost 1 base, and 11 bases stayed unmatched. This TCR came from a human donor in good health (CMV status not recorded). Some clones in this sample may be carry-over from other donors' samples. Sample: CD8+ T cells from PBMCs. The chain joins TRBV7-2 to TRBJ1-1; 8 nucleotides line up with TRBD1. CDR3 in amino acids: CASSSLDRVGRNTEAFF. The CDR3 DNA is TGTGCCAGCAGCTCCTTGGACAGGGTGGGAAGGAACACTGAAGCTTTCTTT.